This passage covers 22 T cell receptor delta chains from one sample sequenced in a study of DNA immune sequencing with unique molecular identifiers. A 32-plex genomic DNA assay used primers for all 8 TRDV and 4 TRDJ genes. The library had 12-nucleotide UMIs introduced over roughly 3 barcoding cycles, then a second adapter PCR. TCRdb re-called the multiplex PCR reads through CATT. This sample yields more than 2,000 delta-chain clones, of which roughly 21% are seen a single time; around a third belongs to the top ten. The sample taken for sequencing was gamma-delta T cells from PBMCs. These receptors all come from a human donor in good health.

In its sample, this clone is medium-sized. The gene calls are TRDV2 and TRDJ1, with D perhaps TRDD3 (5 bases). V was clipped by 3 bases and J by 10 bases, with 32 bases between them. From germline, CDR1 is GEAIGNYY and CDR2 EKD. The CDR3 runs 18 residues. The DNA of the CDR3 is TGTGCCTGTGACCCCGTGAGTCCGTTAAGCGAGGGGGGCCTAAGACTCATCTTT. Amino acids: CACDPVSPLSEGGLRLIF.

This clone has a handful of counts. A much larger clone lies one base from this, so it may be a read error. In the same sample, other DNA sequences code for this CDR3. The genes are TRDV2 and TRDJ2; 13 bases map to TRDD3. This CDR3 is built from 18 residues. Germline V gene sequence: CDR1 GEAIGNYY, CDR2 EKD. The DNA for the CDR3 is TGTGCCTGTGACACACTGGGGGATACGAAGTCTTTGACAGCACAACTTTTCTTT. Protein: CACDTLGDTKSLTAQLFF.

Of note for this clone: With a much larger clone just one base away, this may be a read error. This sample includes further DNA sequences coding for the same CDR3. The CDR3 sequence is CACDTAGYGSSWDTRQMFF. The CDR3 bases are TGTGCCTGTGACACCGCAGGATACGGGAGCTCCTGGGACACACGACAGATGTTTTTC. The chain links TRDV2 to TRDJ3; 7 positions match TRDD3. The CDR3 runs 19 residues. Germline CDR1 GEAIGNYY, CDR2 EKD.

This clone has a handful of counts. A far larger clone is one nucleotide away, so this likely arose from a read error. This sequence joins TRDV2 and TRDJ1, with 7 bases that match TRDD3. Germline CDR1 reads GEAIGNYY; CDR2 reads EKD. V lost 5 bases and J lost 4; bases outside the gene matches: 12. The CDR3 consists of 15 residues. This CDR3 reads CACVGLGMRIDKLIF. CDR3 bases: TGTGCCTGTGTAGGACTGGGGATGCGCATCGATAAACTCATCTTT.

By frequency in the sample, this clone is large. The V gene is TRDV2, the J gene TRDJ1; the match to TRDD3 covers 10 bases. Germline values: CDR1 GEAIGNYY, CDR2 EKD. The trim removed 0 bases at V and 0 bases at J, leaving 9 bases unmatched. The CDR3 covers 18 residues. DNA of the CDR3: TGTGCCTGTGACACCGAATTTGGGGGATACTCGCACACCGATAAACTCATCTTT. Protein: CACDTEFGGYSHTDKLIF.

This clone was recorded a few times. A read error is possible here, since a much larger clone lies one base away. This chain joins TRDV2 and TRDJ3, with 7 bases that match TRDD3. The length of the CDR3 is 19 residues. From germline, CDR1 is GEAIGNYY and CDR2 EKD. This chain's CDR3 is CARDTLRDTDSWDTRQMFF. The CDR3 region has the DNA TGTGCCCGTGACACGTTACGGGATACAGACTCCTGGGACACCCGACAGATGTTTTTC.

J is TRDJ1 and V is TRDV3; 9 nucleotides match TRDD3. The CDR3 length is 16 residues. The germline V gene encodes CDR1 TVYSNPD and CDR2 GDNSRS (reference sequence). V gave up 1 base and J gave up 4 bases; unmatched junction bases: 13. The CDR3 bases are TGTGCCTTTAAGCAGGGGATACGCCCAACTTGCGATAAACTCATCTTT. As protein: CAFKQGIRPTCDKLIF.

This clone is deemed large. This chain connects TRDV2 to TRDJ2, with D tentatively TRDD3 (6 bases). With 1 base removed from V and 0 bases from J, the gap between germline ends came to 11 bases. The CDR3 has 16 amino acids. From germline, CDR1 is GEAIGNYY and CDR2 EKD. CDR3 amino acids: CACDTVGGSLTAQLFF. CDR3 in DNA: TGTGCCTGTGACACGGTTGGGGGTTCTTTGACAGCACAACTCTTCTTT.

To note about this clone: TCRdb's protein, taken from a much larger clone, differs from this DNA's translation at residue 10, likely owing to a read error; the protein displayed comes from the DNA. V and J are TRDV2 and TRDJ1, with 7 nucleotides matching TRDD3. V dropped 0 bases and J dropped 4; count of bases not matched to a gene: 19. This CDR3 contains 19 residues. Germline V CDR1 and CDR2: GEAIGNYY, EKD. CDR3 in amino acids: CACDTVGNLRIRDGDKLIF. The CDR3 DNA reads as TGTGCCTGTGACACCGTGGGAAACTTGAGGATACGTGACGGCGATAAACTCATCTTT.

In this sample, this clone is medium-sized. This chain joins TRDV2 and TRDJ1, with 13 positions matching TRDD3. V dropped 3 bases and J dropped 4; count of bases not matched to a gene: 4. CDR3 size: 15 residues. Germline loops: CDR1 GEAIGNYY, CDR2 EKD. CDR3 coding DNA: TGTGCCTGTGACCCACTGGGGGATACGGACGATAAACTCATCTTT. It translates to CACDPLGDTDDKLIF.

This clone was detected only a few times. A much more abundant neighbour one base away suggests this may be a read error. Here the CDR3 reads CACDSLSSGDGKRGTDKLIF. Here the CDR3 DNA reads TGTGCCTGTGACTCCTTGTCCTCGGGGGATGGTAAAAGGGGGACCGATAAACTCATCTTT. This rearrangement joins TRDV2 to TRDJ1; 7 bases are a match to TRDD3. The CDR3 totals 20 residues. Per germline, CDR1 GEAIGNYY and CDR2 EKD. Unmatched junction bases numbered 23, after V lost 3 bases and J lost 2 bases.

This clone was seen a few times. The chain's CDR3 is CALGEHFLGGPTDKLIF. CDR3 DNA sequence: TGTGCTCTTGGGGAACACTTCCTAGGGGGTCCCACCGATAAACTCATCTTT. The V gene is TRDV1, the J gene TRDJ1, with 7 bases fitting TRDD2. Unmatched junction bases numbered 9, after V lost 1 base and J lost 1 base. CDR3 size: 17 residues. Per the germline V gene, CDR1 is TSWWSYY and CDR2 is QGS.

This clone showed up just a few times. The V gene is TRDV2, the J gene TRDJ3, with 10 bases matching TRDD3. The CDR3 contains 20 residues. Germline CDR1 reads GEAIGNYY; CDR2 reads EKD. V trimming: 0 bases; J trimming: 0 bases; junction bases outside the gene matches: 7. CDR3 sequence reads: CACDTLLGDASSWDTRQMFF. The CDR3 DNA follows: TGTGCCTGTGACACCCTACTGGGGGATGCCAGCTCCTGGGACACCCGACAGATGTTTTTC.

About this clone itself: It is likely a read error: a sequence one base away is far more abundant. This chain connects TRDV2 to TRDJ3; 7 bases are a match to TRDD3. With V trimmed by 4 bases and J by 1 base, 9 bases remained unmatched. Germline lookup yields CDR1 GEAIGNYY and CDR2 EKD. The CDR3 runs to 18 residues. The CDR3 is CACDSNGGASWDTRQMFF. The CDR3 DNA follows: TGTGCCTGTGATAGTAATGGGGGAGCTTCCTGGGACACCCGACAGATGTTTTTC.

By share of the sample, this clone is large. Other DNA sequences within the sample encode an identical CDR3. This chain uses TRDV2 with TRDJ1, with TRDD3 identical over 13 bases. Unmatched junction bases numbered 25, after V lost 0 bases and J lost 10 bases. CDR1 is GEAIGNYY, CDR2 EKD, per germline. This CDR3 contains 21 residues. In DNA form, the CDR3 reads TGTGCCTGTGACACCATCTCGTCCGCATCTATCCCCGCTACTGGGGGATACGGACTCATCTTT. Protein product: CACDTISSASIPATGGYGLIF.

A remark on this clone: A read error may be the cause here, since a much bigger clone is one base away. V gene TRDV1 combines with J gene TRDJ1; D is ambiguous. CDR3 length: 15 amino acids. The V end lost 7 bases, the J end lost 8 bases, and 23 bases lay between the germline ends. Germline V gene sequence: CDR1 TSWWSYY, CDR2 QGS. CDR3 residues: CALDHKVGGGTKLIF. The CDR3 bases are TGTGCTCTTGACCATAAAGTGGGAGGAGGTACAAAACTCATCTTT.

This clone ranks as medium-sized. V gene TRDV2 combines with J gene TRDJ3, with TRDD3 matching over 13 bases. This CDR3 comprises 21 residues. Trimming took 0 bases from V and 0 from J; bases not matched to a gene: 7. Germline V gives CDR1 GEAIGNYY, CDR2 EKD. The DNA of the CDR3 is TGTGCCTGTGACACCGCGACTGGGGGATACGCCAGCTCCTGGGACACCCGACAGATGTTTTTC. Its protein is CACDTATGGYASSWDTRQMFF.

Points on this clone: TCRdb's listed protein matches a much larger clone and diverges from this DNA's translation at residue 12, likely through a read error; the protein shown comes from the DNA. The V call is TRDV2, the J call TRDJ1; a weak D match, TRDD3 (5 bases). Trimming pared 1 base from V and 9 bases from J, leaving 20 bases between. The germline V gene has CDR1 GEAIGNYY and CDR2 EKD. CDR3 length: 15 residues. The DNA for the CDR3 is TGTGCCTGTGACACAGCGGGCGGGACGAGGGATGAACTCATCTTT. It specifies CACDTAGGTRDELIF.

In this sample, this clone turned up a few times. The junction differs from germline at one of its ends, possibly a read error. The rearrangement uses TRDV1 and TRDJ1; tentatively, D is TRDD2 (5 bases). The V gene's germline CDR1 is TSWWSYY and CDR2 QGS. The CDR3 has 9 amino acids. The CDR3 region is CALGNFYTF. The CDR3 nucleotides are TGTGCTCTTGGGAACTTCTATACCTTC.

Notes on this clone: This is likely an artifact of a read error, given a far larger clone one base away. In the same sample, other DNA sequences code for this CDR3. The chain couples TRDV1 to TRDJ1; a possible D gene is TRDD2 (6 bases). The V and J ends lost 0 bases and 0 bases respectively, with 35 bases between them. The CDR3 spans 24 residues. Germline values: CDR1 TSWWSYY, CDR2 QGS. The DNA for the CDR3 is TGTGCTCTTGGGGAACTTCTATACCTTCCCGTCGTATTGGGGTCTATAGATGACACCGATAAACTCATCTTT. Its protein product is CALGELLYLPVVLGSIDDTDKLIF.

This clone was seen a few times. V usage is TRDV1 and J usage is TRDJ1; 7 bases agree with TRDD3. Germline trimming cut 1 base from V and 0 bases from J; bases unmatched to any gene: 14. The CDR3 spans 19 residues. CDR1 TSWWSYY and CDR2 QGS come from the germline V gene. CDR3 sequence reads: CALGERLLGNRIYTDKLIF. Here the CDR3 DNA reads TGTGCTCTTGGGGAACGACTACTGGGGAACCGAATATACACCGATAAACTCATCTTT.

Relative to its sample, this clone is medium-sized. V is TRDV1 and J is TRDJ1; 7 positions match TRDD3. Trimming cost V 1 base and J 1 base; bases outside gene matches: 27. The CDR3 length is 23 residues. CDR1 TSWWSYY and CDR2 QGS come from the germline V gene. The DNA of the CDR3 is TGTGCTCTTGGGGAACGACGCCTCGAGTACTGGGGACCTGACCGTAGGGGCACCGATAAACTCATCTTT. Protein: CALGERRLEYWGPDRRGTDKLIF.